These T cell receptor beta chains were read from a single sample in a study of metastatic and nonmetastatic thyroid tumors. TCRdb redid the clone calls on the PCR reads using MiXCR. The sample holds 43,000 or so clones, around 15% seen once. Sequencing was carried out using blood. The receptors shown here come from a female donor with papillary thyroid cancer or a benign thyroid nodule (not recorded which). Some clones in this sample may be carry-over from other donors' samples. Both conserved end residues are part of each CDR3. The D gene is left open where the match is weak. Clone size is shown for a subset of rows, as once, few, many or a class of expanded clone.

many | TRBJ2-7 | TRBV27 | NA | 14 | TGTGCCAGCAGTTTACGCCCAAACGGAAACCCACATTACTTC | CASSLRPNGNPHYF
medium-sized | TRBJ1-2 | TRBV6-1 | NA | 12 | TGTGCCAGCAGTGAGGGGAACTATGGCTACACCTTC | CASSEGNYGYTF
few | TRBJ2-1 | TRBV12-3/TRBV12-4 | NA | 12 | TGTGCCAGCAGTCCCCGACAGAGTGAGCAGTTCTTC | CASSPRQSEQFF
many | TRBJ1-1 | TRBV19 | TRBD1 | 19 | TGTGCCAGTAGTATAGAGGCTGGGGGGACAGGGGGCATGAACACTGAAGCTTTCTTT | CASSIEAGGTGGMNTEAFF
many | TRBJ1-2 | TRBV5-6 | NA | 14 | TGTGCCAGCAGCTTGGGTTACAGCTCTTATGGCTACACCTTC | CASSLGYSSYGYTF
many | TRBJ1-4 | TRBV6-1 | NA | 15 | TGTGCCAGCAATTGGGGCGATGGGGCTAATGAAAAACTGTTTTTT | CASNWGDGANEKLFF
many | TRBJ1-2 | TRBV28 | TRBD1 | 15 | TGTGCCAGCAGTTCCGCCCGGACAGGCGACTATGGCTACACCTTC | CASSSARTGDYGYTF
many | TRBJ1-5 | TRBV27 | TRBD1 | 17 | TGTGCCAGCAGTTTGGGGGTTGGACAGGGAACAAATCAGCCCCAGCATTTT | CASSLGVGQGTNQPQHF
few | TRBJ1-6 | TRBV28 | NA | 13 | TGTGCCAACCGGCTAGGGATGGGGTCACCCCTCCACTTT | CANRLGMGSPLHF
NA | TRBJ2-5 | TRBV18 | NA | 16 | TGTGCCAGCTCACCACCGGTAGGGTGGTCTGAAGAGACCCAGTACTTC | CASSPPVGWSEETQYF
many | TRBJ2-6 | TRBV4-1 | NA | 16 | TGCGCCAGCAGCTCTCTCCCAGCCTCTGGGGCCAACGTCCTGACTTTC | CASSSLPASGANVLTF
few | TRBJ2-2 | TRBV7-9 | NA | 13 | TGCGCCAGCAGCTTAGGGACATGCGGGGAGCTGTTTTTT | CASSLGTCGELFF
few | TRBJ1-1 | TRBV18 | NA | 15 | TGTGCCAGCTCACGTGGAGACCTAATGAACACTGAAGCTTTCTTT | CASSRGDLMNTEAFF
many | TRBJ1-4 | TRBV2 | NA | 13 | TGTGCCAGCAGTGGACAGTCAAATGAAAAACTGTTTTTT | CASSGQSNEKLFF
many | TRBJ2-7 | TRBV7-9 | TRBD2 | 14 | TGTGCCAGCAGCTTGGGGAGGGTGGGCGACGAGCAGTACTTC | CASSLGRVGDEQYF
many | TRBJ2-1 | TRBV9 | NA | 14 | TGTGCCAGCAGCGCGGCGGGGCTTTTCAATGAGCAGTTCTTC | CASSAAGLFNEQFF
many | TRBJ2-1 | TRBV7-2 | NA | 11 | TGTGCCAGCAGCTTCAGAAATGAGCAGTTCTTC | CASSFRNEQFF
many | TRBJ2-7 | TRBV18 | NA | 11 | TGTGCCAGCTCATACAGCTACGAGCAGTACTTC | CASSYSYEQYF
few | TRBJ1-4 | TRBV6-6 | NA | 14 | TGTGCCAGCAGTTACTCGGCAGACAGCGAAAAACTGTTTTTT | CASSYSADSEKLFF
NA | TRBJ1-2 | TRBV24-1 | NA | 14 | TGTGCCACCAGTGCTTCAACAGCCGTCTACGGCTACACCTTC | CATSASTAVYGYTF
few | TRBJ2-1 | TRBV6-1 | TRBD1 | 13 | TGTGCCAGCAGTGAAACAGGGGGCCCCCGGCAGTTCTTC | CASSETGGPRQFF
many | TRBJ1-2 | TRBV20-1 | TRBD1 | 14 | TGCAGTGCAACCGGGACAGGGCGGTACTATGGCTACACCTTC | CSATGTGRYYGYTF
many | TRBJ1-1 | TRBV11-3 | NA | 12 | TGTGCCAGCAGGATCGGGGGCGGTGAAGCTTTCTTT | CASRIGGGEAFF
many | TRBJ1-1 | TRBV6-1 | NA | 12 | TGTGCCAGCGAAGGGACCAATCTGGGGGCTTTCTTT | CASEGTNLGAFF
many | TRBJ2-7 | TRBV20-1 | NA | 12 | TGCAGTGCTTCGGACGGTTCCTACGAGCAGTACTTC | CSASDGSYEQYF
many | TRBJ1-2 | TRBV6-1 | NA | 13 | TGTGCCAGCAGCCTTGGTCCGATCTATGGCTACACCTTC | CASSLGPIYGYTF
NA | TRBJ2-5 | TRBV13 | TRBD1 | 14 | TGTGCCAGCAGCATAGGACAGGGAGGAGAGACCCAGTACTTC | CASSIGQGGETQYF
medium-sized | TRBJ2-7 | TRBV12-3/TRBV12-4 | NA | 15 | TGTGCCAGCAGCCCCGGGCCATACAGCTCCTACGAGCAGTACTTC | CASSPGPYSSYEQYF
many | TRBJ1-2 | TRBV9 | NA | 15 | TGTGCCAGCAGCGTAGGCCGGGGCCTATCCTATGGCTACACCTTC | CASSVGRGLSYGYTF
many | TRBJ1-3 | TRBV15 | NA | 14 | TGTGCCACCAGCAGAGAAGGGGGGGCGAACACCATATATTTT | CATSREGGANTIYF
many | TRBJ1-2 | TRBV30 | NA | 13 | TGTGCCTGGAGGGCCCCCGGGGATGATGGCTACACCTTC | CAWRAPGDDGYTF
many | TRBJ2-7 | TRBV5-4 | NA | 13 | TGTGCCAGCAGCTTCTATGCGAACGCCGAGCAGTACTTC | CASSFYANAEQYF
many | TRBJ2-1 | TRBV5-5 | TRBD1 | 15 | TGTGCCAGCAGCCAGGGACAGGGGGCGAGCAATGAGCAGTTCTTC | CASSQGQGASNEQFF
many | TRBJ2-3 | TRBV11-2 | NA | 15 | TGTGCCAGCAGCTTAGTTAGTTGGAGCACAGATACGCAGTATTTT | CASSLVSWSTDTQYF
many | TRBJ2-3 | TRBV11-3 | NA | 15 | TGTGCCAGCAGTTCCATTGGAGGGCCGGGAGATACGCAGTATTTC | CASSSIGGPGDTQYF
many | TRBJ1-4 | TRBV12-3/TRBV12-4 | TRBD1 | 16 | TGTGCCAGCAGTTTATGGGGACAGGGTGAAAATGAAAAACTGTTTTTT | CASSLWGQGENEKLFF